The 15 T cell receptor beta chains in this list originate from one sample, sequenced in a study of control samples from healthy donors and cancer patients. Sequencing used immunoSEQ multiplex PCR; TCRdb keeps in-frame clones, though not all of them. The sample shows under 130,000 clones, about four fifths of them seen only once. The sample taken for sequencing was blood. These TCRs come from a woman in her 50s in good health.

V usage is TRBV3-1 (or the pseudogene TRBV3-2) and J usage is TRBJ2-1, with 9 bases aligning to TRBD2. This CDR3 contains 13 residues. CDR1 and CDR2 from the germline V gene are LGHDT and YNNKEL (reference sequence). With V trimmed by 4 bases and J by 8 bases, 3 bases remained unmatched. The CDR3 bases are TGTGCCAGCAGCCTCGGGACTAGCCATGAGCAGTTCTTC. Translated: CASSLGTSHEQFF.

The chain is built from TRBV2 and TRBJ2-2; D is uncertain. CDR1 and CDR2 (germline): SNHLY, FYNNEI. The CDR3 extends over 15 amino acids. V shed 0 bases and J shed 0 bases, with 5 bases lying between them. CDR3 in amino acids: CASSEAAANTGELFF. CDR3 bases: TGTGCCAGCAGTGAAGCGGCAGCGAACACCGGGGAGCTGTTTTTT.

The V and J genes are TRBV19 and TRBJ1-2, with TRBD1 as a possible D gene (5 bases). The CDR3 has 16 residues. Trimming took 2 bases from V and 4 from J, leaving 17 bases between them. Germline assignment: CDR1 LNHDA and CDR2 SQIVND (reference sequence). Here the CDR3 reads CASSIPRGAKGYGYTF. The CDR3 region has the DNA TGTGCCAGTAGTATACCAAGGGGCGCGAAGGGCTATGGCTACACCTTC. Drawing the rest from reference TRBV19 and TRBJ1-2, the complete variable domain is DGGITQSPKYLFRKEGQNVTLSCEQNLNHDAMYWYRQDPGQGLRLIYYSQIVNDFQKGDIAEGYSVSREKKESFPLTVTSAQKNPTAFYLCASSIPRGAKGYGYTFGSGTRLTVV.

This chain links TRBV7-2 with TRBJ1-5; TRBD1 matches 12 bases. V lost 4 bases, J lost 8 bases, and 9 bases stayed unmatched. The CDR3 is made up of 16 amino acids. Germline CDR1 and CDR2: SGHTA and FQGNSA. CDR3 DNA sequence: TGTGCCAGCAGCTCCGCTGGGACAGGGGGCTGGGAGCCCCAGCATTTT. Translating it yields CASSSAGTGGWEPQHF.

The chain has TRBV5-5 and TRBJ1-6, with TRBD1 as a possible D gene (5 bases). The length of the CDR3 is 15 residues. Germline CDR1 is SGHKS and CDR2 is YYEKEE (reference sequence). Trimming shortened V by 5 bases and J by 7 bases, and 16 bases separated the two germline ends. CDR3 amino acids: CASRAGTVGNSPLHF. CDR3 nucleotide sequence: TGTGCCAGCAGGGCCGGGACCGTCGGCAATTCACCCCTCCACTTT.

J is TRBJ2-3 and V is TRBV4-2; D ambiguous. V lost 0 bases and J lost 5, with 15 bases in between. The germline gives CDR1 LGHNA, CDR2 YNFKEQ. The CDR3 loop spans 16 amino acids. The CDR3 sequence: CASSQEATSGRDTQYF. The CDR3 coding sequence is TGTGCCAGCAGCCAAGAGGCTACCTCGGGCCGAGATACGCAGTATTTT.

The rearrangement uses TRBV14 and TRBJ1-2; 9 bases agree with TRBD1. The V gene's germline CDR1 is SGHDN and CDR2 FVKESK. J lost 1 base, V lost 4 bases, and 10 bases had no gene match. CDR3 size: 17 residues. The CDR3, as DNA: TGTGCCAGCAGCCGCCTGGTGGGGACAGGGCTTAACTATGGCTACACCTTC. It yields the protein CASSRLVGTGLNYGYTF.

The V and J genes are TRBV5-6 and TRBJ2-2; 11 nucleotides agree with TRBD2. This CDR3 spans 16 amino acids. CDR1 is SGHDT, CDR2 YYEEEE, per germline. V was pared by 5 bases and J by 4 bases, with 7 bases of the junction left unmatched. The CDR3 here is CASSLLAGGRTGELFF. CDR3 sequence (DNA): TGTGCCAGCAGTCTCTTAGCGGGGGGGCGCACCGGGGAGCTGTTTTTT.

V and J are TRBV11-3 and TRBJ1-6; no firm D call. Per the germline V gene, CDR1 is SGHNT and CDR2 is YENEEA. V lost 5 bases and J 9 bases, leaving 17 bases between the germline ends. The CDR3 runs 15 residues. CDR3 loop: CASSHTPDLRSPLHF. CDR3 DNA: TGTGCCAGCAGCCACACACCGGACTTACGTTCACCCCTCCACTTT.

CDR3 in DNA: TGTGCCAGCAGTCGGACAGGGGGTAGCTACGAGCAGTACTTC. Translating gives CASSRTGGSYEQYF. The J gene is TRBJ2-7, the V gene TRBV6-2 or TRBV6-3, with 10 nucleotides matching TRBD1. The germline V gene encodes CDR1 MNHEY and CDR2 SVGEGT. The CDR3 runs 14 residues. V dropped 5 bases and J dropped 3; count of bases not matched to a gene: 4.

V is TRBV7-3 and J is TRBJ2-7; D perhaps matches TRBD1 (7 bases). Trimming took off 5 bases at V and 4 bases at J, with 18 bases between the two ends. The CDR3 sequence is 15 residues long. Germline CDR1 reads SGHTA; CDR2 reads FQGTGA. CDR3 in DNA: TGTGCCAGCAGCCCCGTCAGGGGGGCTAAGTACGAGCAGTACTTC. Translation gives CASSPVRGAKYEQYF.

The genes are TRBV5-1 and TRBJ2-2; D is ambiguous. The CDR3 runs to 15 residues. Per the germline V gene, CDR1 is SGHRS and CDR2 is YFSETQ. V shed 2 bases and J shed 2 bases, with 10 bases lying between them. CDR3: CASSFGWGNTGELFF. The CDR3 DNA is TGCGCCAGCAGCTTCGGTTGGGGAAACACCGGGGAGCTGTTTTTT. The full variable domain, in which reference TRBV5-1 and TRBJ2-2 provide the parts outside the CDR3, is KAGVTQTPRYLIKTRGQQVTLSCSPISGHRSVSWYQQTPGQGLQFLFEYFSETQRNKGNFPGRFSGRQFSNSRSEMNVSTLELGDSALYLCASSFGWGNTGELFFGEGSRLTVL.

This chain connects TRBV19 to TRBJ2-5; D possibly corresponds to TRBD1 (7 bases). This CDR3 is 14 amino acids long. The germline gives CDR1 LNHDA, CDR2 SQIVND (reference sequence). Trimming removed 7 bases from V and 1 base from J, with 13 bases in between. In DNA form, the CDR3 reads TGTGCCAGTAACCAGGGGGGTAGCCAAGAGACCCAGTACTTC. It encodes CASNQGGSQETQYF.

J is TRBJ2-5 and V is TRBV5-1; TRBD2 matches 7 bases. The CDR3 extends over 16 amino acids. Germline V gives CDR1 SGHRS, CDR2 YFSETQ. J was trimmed by 2 bases and V by 3 bases; bases with no gene match: 10. The DNA for the CDR3 is TGCGCCAGCAGCTCGGGACTAAGCCCCCTACAAGAGACCCAGTACTTC. Protein product: CASSSGLSPLQETQYF.

The V call is TRBV11-2, the J call TRBJ2-5; no firm D call. V dropped 2 bases and J dropped 5 bases, with 6 bases sitting between them. CDR1 is SGHAT, CDR2 FQNNGV, per germline. This CDR3 is 12 amino acids long. The CDR3 bases are TGTGCCAGCAGCTTACTGCTGGAGACCCAGTACTTC. The encoded protein is CASSLLLETQYF. The variable domain in full, with the rest retrieved from reference TRBV11-2 and TRBJ2-5, is EAGVAQSPRYKIIEKRQSVAFWCNPISGHATLYWYQQILGQGPKLLIQFQNNGVVDDSQLPKDRFSAERLKGVDSTLKIQPAKLEDSAVYLCASSLLLETQYFGPGTRLLVL.